The present T cell receptor beta chain was sequenced within a study of cytomegalovirus exposure and HLA in healthy donors. The donors, nominally healthy at sampling, likely had unrecorded immune exposures. Comment on this clone: What it binds is not known.

Findings and limits, study-wide: Researchers catalogued over 150 TCR beta chains as cytomegalovirus-associated.

Germline assignment: CDR1 MGHRA and CDR2 YSYEKL. The J segment lost 1 base and the V segment lost 1 base, leaving 6 bases of the junction unmatched. The CDR3 runs to 16 residues. Both 60 Vbeta primers and 13 Jbeta primers went into the PCR. Libraries were prepared by immunoSEQ multiplex PCR; TCRdb keeps only in-frame clonotypes and omits some of them. The table shows a few hundred thousand clones, with 80% to 95% occurring only once. The sequenced sample was PBMCs. The source is a girl aged 2 to 10 in good health and CMV-seronegative. V and J are TRBV4-1 and TRBJ2-7; TRBD1 matches 8 bases. This CDR3 is CASSQAGDRPSYEQYF. The CDR3 DNA is TGCGCCAGCAGCCAAGCGGGGGACAGGCCTTCCTACGAGCAGTACTTC.